Sequencing of this TCR beta chain was carried out in a study of T cell responses to AZD1222 COVID-19 vaccine. Whole-study findings and limits: Following two doses of AZD1222, Spike-specific TCR breadth and depth rose.

This clone was detected once. Its cognate antigen is unknown. This CDR3 comprises 16 residues. Trimming took 2 bases from V and 1 from J; bases not matched to a gene: 5. The germline V gene has CDR1 LGHNA and CDR2 YNFKEQ. Sequenced by immunoSEQ multiplex PCR; TCRdb stores in-frame clones only, minus some. The repertoire includes about 83,000 clones, 86% of them detected once, and roughly 8.7% sits in the top ten. The receptor comes from an adult in good health. The specimen comprised peripheral blood, sampled on day 0 of AZD1222 vaccination. V and J are TRBV4-2 and TRBJ2-3; TRBD2 aligns across 8 bases. The CDR3: CASSQRAGAGTDTQYF. The CDR3, as DNA: TGTGCCAGCAGCCAACGAGCGGGAGCGGGCACAGATACGCAGTATTTT.